The TCR beta chain described here comes from a study of Graves' ophthalmopathy and Graves' hyperthyroidism. Scientists amplified the TCR beta CDR3 regions from RNA transcripts. Investigators did first-round RT-PCR with HTBI primers, then second-round multiplex PCR. MiXCR, run by TCRdb on the multiplex PCR reads, gives a single entry per CDR3 protein. The table lists over 500,000 distinct CDR3 sequences, 22% of them singletons, with around 6.9% in the top ten. Trimming removed 2 bases at V and 10 bases at J, with 18 bases between. Germline values: CDR1 MNHEY, CDR2 SVGEGT. The CDR3 runs 16 residues. Newly diagnosed hyperthyroidism donors, aged 18 to 65, duration under 2 months. PBMCs were obtained from roughly 9.5 ml of fresh peripheral blood. There are many counts of this clonotype. The antigen remains unidentified. Overall study results and limits: Thyroid clonotypes that were expanded above 0.001 frequency mostly also appeared in blood. The model flagged ophthalmopathy progression at 70% to 71% sensitivity and around 77% specificity.

The chain employs TRBV6-2 or TRBV6-3 and TRBJ1-6; D unclear. The receptor was derived from a woman between 18 and 29 years old with stable Graves' hyperthyroidism. Some clones in this sample may be carry-over from other donors' samples. The sequencing sample was made of peripheral blood. In DNA, the CDR3 is TGTGCCAGCAGTTACCAAGCGGGCGGAGAAGGATCACCCCTCCACTTT. It translates to CASSYQAGGEGSPLHF.